One and the same sample provided the 2 T cell receptor beta chains below, sequenced in a study of blood T cell repertoires in COVID-19. Profiling relied on immunoSEQ multiplex PCR, and the TCRdb table lists in-frame clones only, not all of them. Of approximately 260,000 clones in the sample, about nine tenths are singletons; the top ten hold 1.9%. The sequencing input was PBMCs or T cells enriched from blood (not recorded which). All receptors come from a woman in her sixties or seventies who had recovered from COVID-19.

This chain uses TRBV9 with TRBJ2-7; a possible D gene is TRBD1 (6 bases). Germline V gene data show CDR1 as SGDLS and CDR2 as YYNGEE. Trimming took 0 bases from V and 3 from J, leaving 13 bases between them. The CDR3 totals 15 residues. In nucleotides, the CDR3 is TGTGCCAGCAGCGTAGAGTCAGGGGCGATCTACGAGCAGTACTTC. Amino acids: CASSVESGAIYEQYF.

V gene TRBV10-3 combines with J gene TRBJ1-4; 8 nucleotides agree with TRBD1. V shed 2 bases and J 5 bases; nucleotides not matched to a gene: 1. The germline V gene encodes CDR1 ENHRY and CDR2 SYGVKD. This CDR3 has 14 residues. The CDR3 sequence is CAISERTGNEKLFF. CDR3 in DNA: TGTGCCATCAGTGAGAGGACAGGGAATGAAAAACTGTTTTTT.